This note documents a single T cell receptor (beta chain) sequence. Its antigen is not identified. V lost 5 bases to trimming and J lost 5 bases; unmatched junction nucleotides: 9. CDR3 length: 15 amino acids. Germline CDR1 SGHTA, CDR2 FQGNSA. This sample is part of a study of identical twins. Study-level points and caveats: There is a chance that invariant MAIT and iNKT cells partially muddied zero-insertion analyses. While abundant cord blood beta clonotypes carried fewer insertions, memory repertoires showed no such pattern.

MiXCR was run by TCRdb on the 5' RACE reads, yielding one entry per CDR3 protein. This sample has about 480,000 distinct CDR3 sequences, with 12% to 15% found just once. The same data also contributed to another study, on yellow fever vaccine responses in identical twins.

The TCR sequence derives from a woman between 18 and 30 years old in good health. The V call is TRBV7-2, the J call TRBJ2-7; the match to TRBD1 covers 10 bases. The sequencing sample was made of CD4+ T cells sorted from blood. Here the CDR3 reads CASSRKTGGIDEQYF. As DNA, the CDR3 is TGTGCCAGCAGCCGCAAGACAGGGGGCATTGACGAGCAGTACTTC. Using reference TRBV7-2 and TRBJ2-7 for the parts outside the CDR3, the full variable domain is GAGVSQSPSNKVTEKGKDVELRCDPISGHTALYWYRQSLGQGLEFLIYFQGNSAPDKSGLPSDRFSAERTGGSVSTLTIQRTQQEDSAVYLCASSRKTGGIDEQYFGPGTRLTVT.